Listed here is a single T cell receptor beta chain. V was clipped by 7 bases and J by 4 bases, with 7 bases between them. Germline assignment: CDR1 DFQATT and CDR2 SNEGSKA (reference sequence). The CDR3 spans 10 residues. The data were obtained in a study of blood T cell repertoires in COVID-19. Study-level information: Acute and convalescent COVID-19 specimens originated in the United States, Italy and Spain. T cells, B-cell-depleted T cells, or PBMCs provided the cDNA or gDNA that served as material.

Per the original data handling: For nucleated cells, counts were estimated from reference gene primer amplification. Only in-frame clones appear in the TCRdb table, and some are missing; sequencing was by immunoSEQ multiplex PCR. From that table come the V and J calls and clone size; the DNA was used to work out D and trimming. This sample has roughly 250,000 clones, with around 82% found just once. The receptor was derived from a woman older than 75 with active or convalescent COVID-19. This chain connects TRBV20-1 to TRBJ1-2; D not resolved. The sequenced material came from peripheral blood. The CDR3 here is CSVNSYGYTF. For the CDR3, the DNA is TGCAGTGTCAACAGCTATGGCTACACCTTC.